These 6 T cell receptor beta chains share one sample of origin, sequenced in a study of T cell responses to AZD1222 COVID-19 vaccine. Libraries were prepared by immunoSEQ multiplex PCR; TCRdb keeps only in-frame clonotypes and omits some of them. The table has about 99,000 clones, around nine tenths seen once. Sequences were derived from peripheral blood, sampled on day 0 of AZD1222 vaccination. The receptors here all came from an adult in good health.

CDR3 nucleotide sequence: TGTGCCAGCAGTTCAGGGGGCATCCAGCCCCAGCATTTT. Its translation is CASSSGGIQPQHF. This chain uses TRBV12-3 or TRBV12-4 with TRBJ1-5, with 8 bases that match TRBD1. This CDR3 region has 13 residues. The J segment lost 7 bases and the V segment lost 4 bases, leaving 3 bases of the junction unmatched.

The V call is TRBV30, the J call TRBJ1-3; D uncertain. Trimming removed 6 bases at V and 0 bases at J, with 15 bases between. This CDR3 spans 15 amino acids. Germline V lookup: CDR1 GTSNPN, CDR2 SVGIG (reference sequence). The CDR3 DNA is TGTGCCTGCTCCGTCGGGATAATCTCTGGAAACACCATATATTTT. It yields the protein CACSVGIISGNTIYF.

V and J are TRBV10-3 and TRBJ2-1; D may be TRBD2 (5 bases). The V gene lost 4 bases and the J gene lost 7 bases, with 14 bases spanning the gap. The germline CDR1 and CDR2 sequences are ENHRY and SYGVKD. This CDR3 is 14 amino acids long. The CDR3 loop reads CAISGNPDSNEQFF. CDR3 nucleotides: TGTGCCATCAGTGGAAACCCGGACTCGAATGAGCAGTTCTTC.

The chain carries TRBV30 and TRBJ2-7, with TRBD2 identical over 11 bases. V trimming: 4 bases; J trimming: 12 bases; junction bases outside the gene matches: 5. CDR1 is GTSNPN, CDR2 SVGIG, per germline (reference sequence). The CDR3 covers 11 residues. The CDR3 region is CAWKTLAGVYF. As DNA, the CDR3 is TGTGCCTGGAAAACACTAGCGGGAGTGTACTTC.

The CDR3 sequence is CASSHRRTYEQYF. In DNA, the CDR3 is TGTGCCAGCAGCCACCGACGGACCTACGAGCAGTACTTC. V is TRBV3-1 (or the pseudogene TRBV3-2) and J is TRBJ2-7; D gene unclear. CDR3 length equals 13 residues. Germline values: CDR1 LGHDT, CDR2 YNNKEL (reference sequence). Trimming took off 3 bases at V and 2 bases at J, with 8 bases between the two ends.

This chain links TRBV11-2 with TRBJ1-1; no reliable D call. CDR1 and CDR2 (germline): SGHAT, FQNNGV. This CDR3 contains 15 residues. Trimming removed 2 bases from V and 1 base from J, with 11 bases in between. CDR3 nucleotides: TGTGCCAGCAGCTTAACGGAGACTGCGAACACTGAAGCTTTCTTT. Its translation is CASSLTETANTEAFF.